The entry below gives a single T cell receptor beta chain sequence along with its context. Its antigen is undetermined. PCR employed 60 Vbeta and 13 Jbeta primers. The method was immunoSEQ multiplex PCR; TCRdb's version includes in-frame clones alone and lacks a portion of them. The sample records under 150,000 clones, about 85% being singletons. This sample stems from a study of cytomegalovirus exposure and HLA in healthy donors. Findings of the study overall: The sole available immune exposure information was CMV serostatus. Later analysis associated a missense DCLRE1C variant with TCR beta V- and J-gene trimming. Whilst most TCR sequences proved rare, a subset of public TCRs occurred across many donors. The authors reported that TCR beta sequences could predict HLA-A and HLA-B alleles. These predictions were accurate for most subjects in the first cohort.

The length of the CDR3 is 14 residues. CDR1 is SGHAT, CDR2 FQNNGV, per germline. Trimming took 0 bases from V and 7 from J, leaving 12 bases between them. This chain uses TRBV11-2 with TRBJ2-5; the D gene is possibly TRBD1 (6 bases). Sequencing was done on a sample of PBMCs. This TCR was recovered from a boy between 5 and 17 years old in good health and CMV-seronegative. The CDR3 spells CASSLDRGLGTQYF. Here the CDR3 DNA reads TGTGCCAGCAGCTTAGACAGGGGCTTGGGGACCCAGTACTTC.